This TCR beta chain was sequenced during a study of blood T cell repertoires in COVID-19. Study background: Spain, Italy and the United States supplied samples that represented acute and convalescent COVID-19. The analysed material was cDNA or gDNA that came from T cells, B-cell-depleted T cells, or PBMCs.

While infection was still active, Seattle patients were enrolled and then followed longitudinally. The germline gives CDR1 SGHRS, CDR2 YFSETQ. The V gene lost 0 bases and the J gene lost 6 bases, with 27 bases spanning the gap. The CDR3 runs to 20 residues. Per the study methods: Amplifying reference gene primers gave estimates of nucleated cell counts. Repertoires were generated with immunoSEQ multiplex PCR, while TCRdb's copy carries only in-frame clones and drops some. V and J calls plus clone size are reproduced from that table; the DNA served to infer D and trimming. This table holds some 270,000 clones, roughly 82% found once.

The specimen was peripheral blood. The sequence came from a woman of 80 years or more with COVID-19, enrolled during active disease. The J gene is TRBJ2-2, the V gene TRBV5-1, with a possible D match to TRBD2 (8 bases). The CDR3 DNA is TGCGCCAGCAGCTTGGCTCGGGGGGGACAGTTATTGGACGCGGCCGGGGAGCTGTTTTTT. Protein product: CASSLARGGQLLDAAGELFF.